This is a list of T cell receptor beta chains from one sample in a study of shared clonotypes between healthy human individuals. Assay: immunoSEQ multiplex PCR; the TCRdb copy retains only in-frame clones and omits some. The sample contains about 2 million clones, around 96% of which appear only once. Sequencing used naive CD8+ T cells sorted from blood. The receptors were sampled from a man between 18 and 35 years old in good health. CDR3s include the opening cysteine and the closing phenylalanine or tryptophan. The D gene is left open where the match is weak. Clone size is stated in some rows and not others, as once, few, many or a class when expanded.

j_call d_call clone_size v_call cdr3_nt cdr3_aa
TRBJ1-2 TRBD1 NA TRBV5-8 TGTGCCAGCAGCCCAAGACAGGGGGCCTACTATGGCTACACCTTC CASSPRQGAYYGYTF
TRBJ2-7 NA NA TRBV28 TGTGCCAGCAGTTGGGCAGCCAACTACGAGCAGTACTTC CASSWAANYEQYF
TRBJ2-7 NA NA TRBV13 TGTGCCAGCAGCCCCCGAGGACTACGAGAGCAGTACTTC CASSPRGLREQYF
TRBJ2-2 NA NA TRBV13 TGTGCCAGCACCGGATTGGAGGGAGAGAACACCGGGGAGCTGTTTTTT CASTGLEGENTGELFF
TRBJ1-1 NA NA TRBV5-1 TGCGCCAGCAGCTTCTACGACAAAGAGAACACTGAAGCTTTCTTT CASSFYDKENTEAFF
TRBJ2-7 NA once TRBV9 TGTGCCAGCAGCGCCATTCCCGGACATACCATCTACGAGCAGTACTTC CASSAIPGHTIYEQYF
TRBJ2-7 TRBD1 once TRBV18 TGTGCCAGCTCACCACCAGACAGGGGACCGGGGGAGCAGTACTTC CASSPPDRGPGEQYF
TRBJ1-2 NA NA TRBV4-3 TGCGCCAGCAGCCAAGAGAAACCACCTCTCAATGGCTACACCTTC CASSQEKPPLNGYTF
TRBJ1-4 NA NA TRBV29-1 TGCAGCGTTGATTTGGGGGGGGCAATTATTAATGAAAAACTGTTTTTT CSVDLGGAIINEKLFF
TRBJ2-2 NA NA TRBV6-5 TGTGCCAGCAGACCCGGGGCAGGGGACACCGGGGAGCTGTTTTTT CASRPGAGDTGELFF
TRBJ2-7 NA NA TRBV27 TGTGCCAGCAGTACGGAACGGTTCTACGAGCAGTACTTC CASSTERFYEQYF
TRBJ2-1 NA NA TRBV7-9 TGTGCCAGCAGCTTAGAGGGGGTTGAGCAGTTCTTC CASSLEGVEQFF
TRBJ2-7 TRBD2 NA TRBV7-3 TGTGCCAGCAGCTTAAGAACGCGGGGGGTTCTCGGCGAGCAGTACTTC CASSLRTRGVLGEQYF
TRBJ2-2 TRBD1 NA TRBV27 TGTGCCAGCAGTTCTGGGACAGGCTACTCCACCGGGGAGCTGTTTTTT CASSSGTGYSTGELFF
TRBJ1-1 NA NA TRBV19 TGTGCCAGTAGTATCGGTCCGAACACTGAAGCTTTCTTT CASSIGPNTEAFF
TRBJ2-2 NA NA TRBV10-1 TGCGCCAGCAGTGACGACCACACCGGGGAGCTGTTTTTT CASSDDHTGELFF
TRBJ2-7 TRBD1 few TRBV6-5 TGTGCCAGCAGTTATGGGACAGGGGGCTACGAGCAGTACTTC CASSYGTGGYEQYF
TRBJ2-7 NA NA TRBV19 TGTGCCAGTAGTGCCGGGCCCACCTACGAGCAGTACTTC CASSAGPTYEQYF
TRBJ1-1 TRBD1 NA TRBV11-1 TGTGCCAGCAGCCAAGGGGGCCTTGCTTTCTTT CASSQGGLAFF
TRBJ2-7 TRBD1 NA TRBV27 TGTGCCAGCAGTTTCTCCGGGACAGGGGCCGGCGAGCAGTACTTC CASSFSGTGAGEQYF
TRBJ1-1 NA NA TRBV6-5 TGTGCCAGCAGTTACTCGTCCATAGGCACTGAAGCTTTCTTT CASSYSSIGTEAFF
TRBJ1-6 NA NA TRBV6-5 TGTGCCAGCAGTTACTCATGGGGGTTCCAGGCCCTCCACTTT CASSYSWGFQALHF
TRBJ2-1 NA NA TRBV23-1 TGCGCCAGCAGTCCCGACCCGACAGGTGGGGGATACAATGAGCAGTTCTTC CASSPDPTGGGYNEQFF
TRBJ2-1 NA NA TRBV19 TGTGCCAGTAGTATAGTTGCCAATGAGCAGTTCTTC CASSIVANEQFF
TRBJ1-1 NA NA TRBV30 TGTGCCTGGGGAAGCACTGAAGCTTTCTTT CAWGSTEAFF
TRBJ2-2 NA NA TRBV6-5 TGTGCCAGCAGTTATGGAGTCAACACCGGGGAGCTGTTTTTT CASSYGVNTGELFF
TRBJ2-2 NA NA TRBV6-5 TGTGCCAGCACCTACGTTGGGGCGAACACCGGGGAGCTGTTTTTT CASTYVGANTGELFF
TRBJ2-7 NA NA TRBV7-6 TGTGCCAGCAGCTGGACAGACAGCTCCTACGAGCAGTACTTC CASSWTDSSYEQYF
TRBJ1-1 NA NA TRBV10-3 TGTGCCATCAGTGGATACCAGGAGGCTGAAGCTTTCTTT CAISGYQEAEAFF
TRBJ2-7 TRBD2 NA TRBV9 TGTGCCAGCAGCGTAGGGACTAGCGGGAGTATCTACGAGCAGTACTTC CASSVGTSGSIYEQYF
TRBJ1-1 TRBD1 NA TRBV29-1 TGCAGCGTTCATACGGGACAGCACACTGAAGCTTTCTTT CSVHTGQHTEAFF
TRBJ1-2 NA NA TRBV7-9 TGTGCCAGCAGCTCGCTTGACCTCGGCTACACCTTC CASSSLDLGYTF
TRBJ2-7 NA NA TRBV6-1 TGTGCCATATCGGACCTGACCCGGGAGCAGTACTTC CAISDLTREQYF
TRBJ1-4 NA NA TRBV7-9 TGTGCCAGCAGCTTAGTCGGGACATATGAAAAACTGTTTTTT CASSLVGTYEKLFF
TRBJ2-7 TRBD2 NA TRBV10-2 TGCGCCAGCACTTTAAGACTAGCTCACGAGCAGTACTTC CASTLRLAHEQYF
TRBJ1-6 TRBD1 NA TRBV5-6 TGTGCCAGCAGCTTGGCCTGGGACAGCAATAATTCACCCCTCCACTTT CASSLAWDSNNSPLHF
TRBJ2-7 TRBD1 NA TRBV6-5 TGTGCCAGCAGTTACAACAGGGGCTACGAGCAGTACTTC CASSYNRGYEQYF
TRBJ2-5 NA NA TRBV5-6 TGTGCCAGCAGCTTGGACACCGATAGCCAGTACTTC CASSLDTDSQYF
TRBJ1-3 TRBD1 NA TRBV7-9 TGTGCCAGCACCGGGACAGCAAGGTCTGGAAACACCATATATTTT CASTGTARSGNTIYF
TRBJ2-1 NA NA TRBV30 TGTGCCTGGAGTACCGGGACTTCTTACAATGAGCAGTTCTTC CAWSTGTSYNEQFF
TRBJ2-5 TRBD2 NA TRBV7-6 TGTGCCAGCAGCCCTCTTCAAGCGGGGTCGAGGACCCAGTACTTC CASSPLQAGSRTQYF